A single sample is the source of the 13 T cell receptor beta chains below, sequenced in a study of OX40 agonist ivuxolimab in advanced cancers. Profiling relied on immunoSEQ multiplex PCR, and the TCRdb table lists in-frame clones only, not all of them. This repertoire shows just over 60,000 clones, 75% to 90% found once; its top ten account for 16%. This specimen was CD4+ or CD8+ T cells sorted from blood, taken in a trial of the OX40 agonist ivuxolimab. The source of these receptors is an adult with an advanced solid tumor such as melanoma, head and neck, liver or kidney cancer.

This clone showed up many times. The V gene is TRBV28, the J gene TRBJ1-4, with 7 bases that match TRBD1. Germline lookup yields CDR1 MDHEN and CDR2 SYDVKM. The CDR3 runs 12 residues. Losses at the gene ends were 6 bases for V and 13 bases for J; bases not matched to a gene: 8. DNA for the CDR3: TGTGCCAGCAGCGGTTACAGGGGCAGACTGTTTTTT. Its translation is CASSGYRGRLFF. Full variable domain (rest looked up from reference TRBV28 and TRBJ1-4): DVKVTQSSRYLVKRTGEKVFLECVQDMDHENMFWYRQDPGLGLRLIYFSYDVKMKEKGDIPEGYSVSREKKERFSLILESASTNQTSMYLCASSGYRGRLFFGSGTQLSVL.

In its sample, this clone was seen once. V usage is TRBV28 and J usage is TRBJ2-3, with 12 bases that match TRBD1. Germline assignment: CDR1 MDHEN and CDR2 SYDVKM. The CDR3 covers 17 residues. V was clipped by 5 bases and J by 1 base; unmatched bases: 7. The CDR3 DNA sequence: TGTGCCAGCAGTCCCGGGACAGGGGGCTCGGGCACAGATACGCAGTATTTT. This gives the protein CASSPGTGGSGTDTQYF. The variable domain in full, with the rest retrieved from reference TRBV28 and TRBJ2-3, is DVKVTQSSRYLVKRTGEKVFLECVQDMDHENMFWYRQDPGLGLRLIYFSYDVKMKEKGDIPEGYSVSREKKERFSLILESASTNQTSMYLCASSPGTGGSGTDTQYFGPGTRLTVL.

The chain employs TRBV29-1 and TRBJ2-5; D call uncertain. Germline CDR1 and CDR2: SQVTM and ANQGSEA. The CDR3 totals 13 residues. Deletions cut 7 bases from V and 5 bases from J, with 17 bases between. CDR3 in DNA: TGCAGCGGTGCCCGAAACCCCGGGGAGACCCAGTACTTC. It is translated as CSGARNPGETQYF.

The V and J genes are TRBV7-9 and TRBJ2-5, with TRBD2 matching 9 bases. Germline-derived CDR1 and CDR2 are SEHNR and FQNEAQ (reference sequence). J was trimmed by 3 bases and V by 5 bases; bases with no gene match: 7. The CDR3 runs to 15 residues. The CDR3 here is CASSAPGLAEETQYF. CDR3 DNA: TGTGCCAGCAGCGCCCCGGGACTAGCAGAAGAGACCCAGTACTTC.

V gene TRBV6-6 combines with J gene TRBJ1-4; D gene ambiguous. Between the trimmed V and J ends, which lost 6 bases and 3 bases, there was a span of 11 bases. Germline CDR1 reads MNHNY; CDR2 reads SVGAGI (reference sequence). This CDR3 region has 14 residues. The CDR3, as DNA: TGTGCCAGCAGCATAGCGGGGTCTAATGAAAAACTGTTTTTT. Its protein product is CASSIAGSNEKLFF.

The J gene is TRBJ2-7, the V gene TRBV19, with 8 bases that match TRBD1. Germline trimming cut 7 bases from V and 0 bases from J; bases unmatched to any gene: 8. There are 15 residues in the CDR3. From germline, CDR1 is LNHDA and CDR2 SQIVND (reference sequence). The CDR3 sequence: CASTPGGYPSYEQYF. Written as DNA, the CDR3 is TGTGCCAGTACCCCAGGGGGCTACCCCTCCTACGAGCAGTACTTC.

The chain links TRBV19 to TRBJ2-7; TRBD2 matches 9 bases. J gave up 1 base and V 3 bases, and 7 bases lay outside the gene matches. The CDR3 has 16 amino acids. From germline, CDR1 is LNHDA and CDR2 SQIVND (reference sequence). The CDR3 protein is CASSIGLAGLSYEQYF. The CDR3 DNA reads TGTGCCAGTAGTATTGGGCTAGCGGGATTATCCTACGAGCAGTACTTC.

V usage is TRBV6-5 and J usage is TRBJ2-2, with D maybe TRBD2 (6 bases). CDR3 length equals 15 residues. With 6 bases removed from V and 3 bases from J, the gap between germline ends came to 14 bases. CDR1 is MNHEY, CDR2 SVGAGI, per germline. The CDR3 protein is CASRRPGLYTGELFF. In nucleotides, the CDR3 is TGTGCCAGCAGACGTCCGGGACTTTACACCGGGGAGCTGTTTTTT.

The chain combines TRBV4-2 with TRBJ1-2; D is ambiguous. The V gene's germline CDR1 is LGHNA and CDR2 YNFKEQ. V lost 0 bases and J 6 bases, leaving 11 bases between the germline ends. The CDR3 consists of 14 residues. CDR3: CASSQELEGHGYTF. In DNA form, the CDR3 reads TGTGCCAGCAGCCAAGAGCTAGAAGGGCATGGCTACACCTTC.

This chain connects TRBV11-2 to TRBJ2-1; a weak D match, TRBD1 (6 bases). Germline V gives CDR1 SGHAT, CDR2 FQNNGV. The CDR3 contains 15 residues. V was trimmed by 6 bases and J by 3 bases, leaving 15 bases between them. The CDR3 DNA is TGTGCCAGCAGTTCCGCAGGGGCGGACTACAATGAGCAGTTCTTC. Encoded protein: CASSSAGADYNEQFF.

The J gene is TRBJ1-4, the V gene TRBV6-5; D is undetermined. V was shortened by 3 bases and J by 7 bases, with 12 bases between the two germline ends. Germline CDR1 reads MNHEY; CDR2 reads SVGAGI. This CDR3 has 14 amino acids. The CDR3 here is CASSYGRSFEKLFF. Written as DNA, the CDR3 is TGTGCCAGCAGTTATGGAAGGTCTTTTGAAAAACTGTTTTTT.

This rearrangement joins TRBV27 to TRBJ2-3; 10 bases are shared with TRBD2. The junction had 8 bases not matched to a gene; V was cut back by 2 bases and J by 9 bases. The CDR3 runs 15 residues. The germline V gene has CDR1 MNHEY and CDR2 SMNVEV (reference sequence). For the CDR3, the DNA is TGTGCCAGCAGTTTAGGACTAGCGGCCCAGGGAACGCAGTATTTT. Translation gives CASSLGLAAQGTQYF.

The V call is TRBV7-8, the J call TRBJ1-1, with D tentatively TRBD1 (6 bases). The CDR3 is made up of 15 amino acids. V was cut by 3 bases and J by 0 bases, with 11 bases left in between. Germline V gene lookup returns CDR1 SGHVS and CDR2 FQNEAQ. CDR3 region: CASSLTGAMNTEAFF. CDR3 bases: TGTGCCAGCAGCTTGACGGGGGCTATGAACACTGAAGCTTTCTTT.